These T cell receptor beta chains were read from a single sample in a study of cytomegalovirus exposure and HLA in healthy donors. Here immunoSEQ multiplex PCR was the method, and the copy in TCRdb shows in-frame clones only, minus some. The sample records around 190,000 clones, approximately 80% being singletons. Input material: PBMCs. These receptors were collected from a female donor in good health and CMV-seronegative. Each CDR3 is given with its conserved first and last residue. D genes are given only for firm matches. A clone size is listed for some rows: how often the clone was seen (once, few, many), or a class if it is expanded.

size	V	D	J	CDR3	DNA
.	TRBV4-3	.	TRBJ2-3	CASSQDLLAEADTQYF	TGCGCCAGCAGCCAAGATCTACTAGCCGAGGCAGATACGCAGTATTTT
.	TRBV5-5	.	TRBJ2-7	CASSPSPQGIYEQYF	TGTGCCAGCAGCCCTTCCCCACAGGGAATCTACGAGCAGTACTTC
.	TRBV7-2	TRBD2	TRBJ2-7	CASSRAGSSGSYEQYF	TGTGCCAGCAGTCGAGCGGGGTCTAGCGGATCTTACGAGCAGTACTTC
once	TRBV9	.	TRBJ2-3	CASSRYSTTDTQYF	TGTGCCAGCAGCCGCTATTCCACCACAGATACGCAGTATTTT
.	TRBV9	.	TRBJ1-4	CASSVGGSVNEKLFF	TGTGCCAGCAGCGTAGGAGGGTCGGTTAATGAAAAACTGTTTTTT
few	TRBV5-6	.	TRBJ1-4	CASSFKQTNEKLFF	TGTGCCAGCAGCTTCAAACAAACTAATGAAAAACTGTTTTTT
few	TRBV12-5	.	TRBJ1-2	CASGADSDYGYTF	TGTGCTAGTGGTGCAGACAGCGACTATGGCTACACCTTC
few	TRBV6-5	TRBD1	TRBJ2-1	CASSYSRTGANEQFF	TGTGCCAGCAGTTACTCCCGGACAGGTGCCAATGAGCAGTTCTTC
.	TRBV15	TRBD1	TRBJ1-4	CATSRDRGPRLSELFF	TGTGCCACCAGCAGAGATAGGGGGCCCAGGTTGTCGGAACTGTTTTTT
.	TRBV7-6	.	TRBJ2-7	CASSLEATYEQYF	TGTGCCAGCAGCTTAGAAGCTACCTACGAGCAGTACTTC
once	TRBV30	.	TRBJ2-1	CAWSDGVANYNEQFF	TGTGCCTGGAGTGACGGCGTAGCGAACTACAATGAGCAGTTCTTC
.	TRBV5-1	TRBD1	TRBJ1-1	CASSPGQGVLLSTEAFF	TGCGCCAGCAGCCCGGGACAGGGGGTCCTCCTGAGTACTGAAGCTTTCTTT
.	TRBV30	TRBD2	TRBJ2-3	CAWSVYGGRVGDTQYF	TGTGCCTGGAGTGTATACGGCGGGAGGGTAGGAGATACGCAGTATTTT
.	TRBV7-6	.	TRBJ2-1	CASSSGLSNEQFF	TGTGCCAGCAGCTCCGGACTGTCCAATGAGCAGTTCTTC
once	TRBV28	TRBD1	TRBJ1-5	CASSSGQGNQPQHF	TGTGCCAGCAGTTCGGGACAGGGTAACCAGCCCCAGCATTTT
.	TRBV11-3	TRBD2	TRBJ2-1	CASSHLAGADNEQFF	TGTGCCAGCAGCCACCTAGCGGGGGCGGACAATGAGCAGTTCTTC
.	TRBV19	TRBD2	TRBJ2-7	CASSTKTSTSSYEQYF	TGTGCCAGTAGTACGAAGACTAGCACCAGCTCCTACGAGCAGTACTTC
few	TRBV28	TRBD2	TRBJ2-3	CASSSSGTSGTDTQYF	TGTGCCAGCAGTTCCTCAGGGACTAGCGGCACAGATACGCAGTATTTT
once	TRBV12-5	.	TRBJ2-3	CASGRTEGPTDTQYF	TGTGCTAGTGGGAGGACGGAGGGTCCCACAGATACGCAGTATTTT
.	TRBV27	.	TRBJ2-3	CASSLGTFGDTQYF	TGTGCCAGCAGTCTGGGGACATTCGGAGATACGCAGTATTTT
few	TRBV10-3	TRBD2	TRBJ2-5	CAISDPAGGAETQYF	TGTGCCATCAGTGACCCAGCGGGAGGGGCAGAGACCCAGTACTTC
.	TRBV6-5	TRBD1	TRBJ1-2	CASRSTGGRYGYTF	TGTGCCAGCAGATCCACAGGGGGCCGCTATGGCTACACCTTC
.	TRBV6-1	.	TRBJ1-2	CASSAGVTAYGYTF	TGTGCCAGCAGTGCGGGAGTGACGGCCTATGGCTACACCTTC
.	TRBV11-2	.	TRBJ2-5	CASSFSETQYF	TGTGCCAGCAGCTTTTCTGAGACCCAGTACTTC
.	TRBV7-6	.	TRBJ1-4	CASSPRGGAVEKLFF	TGTGCCAGCAGCCCCCGAGGGGGGGCAGTCGAAAAACTGTTTTTT
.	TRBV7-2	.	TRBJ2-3	CASSWTSTDTQYF	TGTGCCAGCAGCTGGACTAGCACAGATACGCAGTATTTT
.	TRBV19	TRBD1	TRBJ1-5	CASSISGQSNQPQHF	TGTGCCAGTAGTATATCGGGACAGAGCAATCAGCCCCAGCATTTT
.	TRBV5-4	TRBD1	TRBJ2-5	CASSSIDRAHETQYF	TGTGCCAGCAGCTCGATAGACAGGGCTCATGAGACCCAGTACTTC
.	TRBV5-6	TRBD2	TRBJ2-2	CASSLAGLAGAGELFF	TGTGCCAGCAGCTTGGCCGGACTAGCGGGAGCCGGGGAGCTGTTTTTT
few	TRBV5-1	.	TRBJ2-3	CASLGAGSTDTQYF	TGCGCCAGCCTCGGGGCGGGGAGCACAGATACGCAGTATTTT
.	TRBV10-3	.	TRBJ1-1	CAISESGRVEAFF	TGTGCCATCAGTGAATCAGGGAGGGTGGAGGCTTTCTTT
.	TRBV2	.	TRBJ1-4	CASIREEGIMVNEKLFF	TGTGCCAGCATCCGCGAGGAGGGGATTATGGTTAATGAAAAACTGTTTTTT
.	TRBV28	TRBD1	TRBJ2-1	CASSSHGTGINEQFF	TGTGCCAGCAGTTCGCACGGGACAGGGATCAATGAGCAGTTCTTC
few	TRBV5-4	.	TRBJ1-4	CASSFAGVNEKLFF	TGTGCCAGCAGCTTCGCCGGGGTTAATGAAAAACTGTTTTTT
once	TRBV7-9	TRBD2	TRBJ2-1	CASSLERGGRSEQFF	TGTGCCAGCAGCTTAGAACGGGGGGGCAGATCAGAGCAGTTCTTC
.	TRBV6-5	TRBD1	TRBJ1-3	CASSLDRDAGNTIYF	TGTGCCAGCAGTCTCGACAGGGATGCTGGAAACACCATATATTTT
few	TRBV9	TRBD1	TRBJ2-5	CASSAGGQETQYF	TGTGCCAGCAGCGCAGGGGGACAAGAGACCCAGTACTTC
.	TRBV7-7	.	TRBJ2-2	CASSFSGSPELFF	TGTGCTAGCAGCTTTTCAGGGTCCCCTGAGCTGTTTTTT
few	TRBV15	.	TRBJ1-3	CATSRGLVSSGNTIYF	TGTGCCACCAGCAGAGGACTCGTCAGCTCTGGAAACACCATATATTTT
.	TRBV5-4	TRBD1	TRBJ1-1	CASSLKDRGLTEAFF	TGTGCCAGCAGCTTAAAGGACAGGGGGTTGACTGAAGCTTTCTTT
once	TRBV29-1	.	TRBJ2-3	CSVFTGSSTDTQYF	TGCAGCGTTTTTACAGGGTCTAGCACAGATACGCAGTATTTT
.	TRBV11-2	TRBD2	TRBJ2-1	CASSFGFLAGAQYNEQFF	TGTGCCAGCAGCTTTGGTTTTCTGGCGGGAGCTCAGTACAATGAGCAGTTCTTC
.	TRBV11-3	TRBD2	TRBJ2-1	CASTFSGGALNEQFF	TGTGCCAGCACCTTTAGCGGGGGGGCCCTGAATGAGCAGTTCTTC
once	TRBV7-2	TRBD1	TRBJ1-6	CASSLVGRGESPLHF	TGTGCCAGCAGCTTAGTGGGCAGGGGGGAATCACCCCTCCACTTT
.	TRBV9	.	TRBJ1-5	CASSSVGGQPQHF	TGTGCCAGCAGCTCCGTGGGGGGGCAGCCCCAGCATTTT
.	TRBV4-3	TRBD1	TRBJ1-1	CASSQDTPGQRLNTEAFF	TGCGCCAGCAGCCAAGATACCCCGGGACAGAGACTGAACACTGAAGCTTTCTTT
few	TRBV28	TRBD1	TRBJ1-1	CASRALGGEVEAFF	TGTGCCAGCAGAGCGTTAGGGGGCGAGGTTGAAGCTTTCTTT
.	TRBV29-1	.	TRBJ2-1	CSVETGYNEQFF	TGCAGCGTAGAGACAGGTTACAATGAGCAGTTCTTC
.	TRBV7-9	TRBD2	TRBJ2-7	CASSLRAGGPSYEQYF	TGTGCCAGCAGCTTAAGGGCGGGAGGCCCTTCCTACGAGCAGTACTTC
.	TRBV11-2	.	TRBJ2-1	CASSTRLDADNEQFF	TGTGCCAGCAGCACACGACTGGATGCCGACAATGAGCAGTTCTTC
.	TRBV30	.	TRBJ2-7	CAWTGDGYEQYF	TGTGCCTGGACAGGGGACGGCTACGAGCAGTACTTC
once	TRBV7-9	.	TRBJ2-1	CASSQDYFYNEQFF	TGTGCCAGCAGCCAAGACTACTTTTACAATGAGCAGTTCTTC
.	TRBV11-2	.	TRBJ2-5	CASSLQGGGGTGETQYF	TGTGCCAGCAGTCTACAGGGGGGGGGCGGGACGGGAGAGACCCAGTACTTC
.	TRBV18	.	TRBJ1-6	CASSLGTSSDSPLHF	TGTGCCAGCTCCCTAGGGACATCTTCGGATTCACCCCTCCACTTT